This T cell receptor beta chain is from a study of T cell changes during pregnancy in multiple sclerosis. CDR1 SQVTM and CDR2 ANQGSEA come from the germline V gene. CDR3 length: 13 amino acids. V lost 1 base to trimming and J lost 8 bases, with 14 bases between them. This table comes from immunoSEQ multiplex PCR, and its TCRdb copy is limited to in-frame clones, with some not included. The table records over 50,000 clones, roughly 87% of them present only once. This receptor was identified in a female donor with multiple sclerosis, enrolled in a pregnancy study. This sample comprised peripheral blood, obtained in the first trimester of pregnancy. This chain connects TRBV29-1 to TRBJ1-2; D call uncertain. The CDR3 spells CSVEGDAVRGYTF. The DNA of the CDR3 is TGCAGCGTTGAAGGTGACGCGGTGAGAGGCTACACCTTC.